The TCR beta chain described here comes from a study of blood T cell repertoires in COVID-19. The repertoire was sequenced with immunoSEQ multiplex PCR; TCRdb's copy has only in-frame clones and lacks some. The sample shows about 30,000 clones, about 90% of them seen only once. The CDR3 has 15 amino acids. Germline V gene data show CDR1 as SGHAT and CDR2 as FQNNGV. V lost 5 bases, J lost 3 bases, and 16 bases lay in between. The chain uses TRBV11-2 and TRBJ1-1; D might be TRBD1 (6 bases). This clonotype was sampled from a human donor in a cohort sampled during active COVID-19. Sequences were obtained from peripheral blood. The CDR3, as DNA: TGTGCCAGCAGCCCCATCCCCAAGGGGGACACTGAAGCTTTCTTT. Translation gives CASSPIPKGDTEAFF.